This entry features one T cell receptor beta chain sequence. Its antigen is unknown. No qualities accompany the bases; no much larger clone lies one base away. Reading from cysteine to phenylalanine, the CDR3 counts 14 amino acids. The CDR3 DNA has 42 bases and is translated from base 1. Trimming at the junction amounts to 5 bases on V and 3 bases on J, and the germline ends lie 14 bases apart. Per the germline V gene (reference sequence), SEHNR is the CDR1 and FQNEAQ is the CDR2. The data stem from a study of graft-versus-host responses after intestinal transplantation (dated by TCRdb to the early 2020s). About the investigation overall: Recipients received multivisceral, liver-intestinal, or isolated intestinal transplants. Rather than being sequenced by the commercial service, samples from a few later patients were sequenced in-house on an Illumina MiSeq and processed with MiXCR. All recipients received anti-thymocyte globulin induction followed by maintenance tacrolimus and steroids for 3 to 4 years. A peak of at least 4% donor T cells among recipient peripheral blood mononuclear cells was the definition used for donor T cell macrochimerism. The cohort enrolled 20 to 30 intestinal transplant recipients including one retransplant, and a few patients lacking pretransplant specimens were excluded. To identify alloreactive clones, pre-transplant mixed lymphocyte reaction products were sequenced and then compared with unstimulated pre-transplant donor and recipient T cells. After intestinal transplantation, graft-versus-host and host-versus-graft alloreactive T cell clones in the graft, circulation and bone marrow were tracked using bulk TCR-beta CDR3 sequencing. Beyond this particular receptor, the publication reports: In the allografts of patients with donor T cell macrochimerism, GvH to HvG T cell clonal ratios were high. Early after transplant, peak levels of circulating GvH clones were associated with declines in HvG clones. The relatively low number and heterogeneity of intestinal transplant patients limited the conclusions. GvH clones turned up in recipient bone marrow, with some appearing earlier in ileal mucosa or blood, a pattern consistent with an intestinal mucosal origin.

In light of the paper, this sample's time point label describes: cells obtained before transplantation from donor or recipient. CD3+CD4+ and CD3+CD8+ populations were FACS-sorted from unstimulated pre-transplant donor and recipient cells taken from spleen or lymph nodes. The receptor library was made with the immunoSEQ multiplex PCR assay. For most patients, genomic DNA was isolated with the Qiagen DNeasy Blood and Tissue Kit and sent frozen to Adaptive Biotechnologies for TCR sequencing. For most patients, high-throughput TCR-beta CDR3 sequencing of genomic DNA was performed by Adaptive Biotechnologies. As for the authors' bioinformatics: TCR sequencing data for over 15 patients were retrieved from Adaptive's ImmunoSEQ software; three other patients were processed with MiXCR and VDJtools. CD4 versus CD8 sorting errors were corrected by removing sequences found in both subsets at a frequency ratio below 5:1. CDR3 nucleotide sequences shared by donor and recipient were removed because the origin of these sequences could not be assigned. At least 2-fold expansion over unstimulated cells and a minimum CFSE-low frequency of 0.002% (template counts) or 0.001% (read counts) were required for clones to be classified as alloreactive. Clones were considered mappable if detected in sequenced pre-transplant spleen, lymph node, or MLR CFSE-low populations of the donor or recipient. The cumulative frequency of alloreactive clones was calculated as a percentage of all sequences, weighted by copy number. Held by TCRdb, this immuneACCESS table contains in-frame sequences only and omits some clones. Under half of the omission traces to an unresolved V gene where checked; the cause of the rest is unknown. V, J and clone size are those of that table, while D and trimming were read from the DNA. This sample lists 84,000 or so clones; 90% to 95% were detected once. The leading ten clones occupy approximately 1.1% of the sample.

The clonotype was recovered from a human donor who was the organ donor for an intestinal transplant. The chain is encoded by TRBV7-9 joined to TRBJ2-7; the D gene cannot be named for sure. The source material was unstimulated CD8+ T cells sorted from spleen or lymph node cells, sampled before transplant. The CDR3 loop reads CASSRTTDNYEQYF. The bases read TGTGCCAGCAGCCGTACCACAGATAACTACGAGCAGTACTTC.